This entry lists 22 T cell receptor beta chains sequenced from one sample in a study of control samples from healthy donors and cancer patients. Profiling relied on immunoSEQ multiplex PCR, and the TCRdb table lists in-frame clones only, not all of them. The sample has about 98,000 clones, about 90% seen once. Material for sequencing was blood. The receptors were gathered from a woman aged 18-29 years in good health.

V usage is TRBV6-2 or TRBV6-3 and J usage is TRBJ1-1; 8 bases map to TRBD1. The CDR3 extends over 18 amino acids. The ends lost 0 bases at V and 0 bases at J; junction bases unmatched: 9. Germline CDR1 is MNHEY and CDR2 is SVGEGT. CDR3 residues: CASSYSIGTGTMNTEAFF. CDR3 in DNA: TGTGCCAGCAGTTACTCGATCGGGACAGGAACCATGAACACTGAAGCTTTCTTT.

This clone was detected only once. V and J are TRBV12-5 and TRBJ2-7; perhaps TRBD1 as D (6 bases). Germline V gene lookup returns CDR1 LGHNT and CDR2 FRNRAP. This CDR3 comprises 15 residues. The V and J ends lost 0 bases and 7 bases respectively, with 16 bases between them. The CDR3 sequence is CASGLVRGHYGEQYF. CDR3 coding DNA: TGTGCTAGTGGTTTGGTACGGGGACACTATGGGGAGCAGTACTTC.

The chain recombines TRBV27 with TRBJ1-5; D gene unclear. The CDR3 is made up of 16 amino acids. Trimming took 5 bases from V and 0 from J, leaving 14 bases between them. CDR1 is MNHEY, CDR2 SMNVEV, per germline (reference sequence). This CDR3 reads CASSPTRKYSNQPQHF. The CDR3 region has the DNA TGTGCCAGCAGTCCCACACGGAAGTATAGCAATCAGCCCCAGCATTTT.

The V and J genes are TRBV28 and TRBJ2-2; perhaps TRBD2 as D (5 bases). Germline assignment: CDR1 MDHEN and CDR2 SYDVKM. V lost 3 bases, J lost 6 bases, and 14 bases lay in between. This CDR3 spans 15 amino acids. CDR3 sequence: CASSFARVPSGELFF. The DNA of the CDR3 is TGTGCCAGCAGTTTTGCGAGGGTTCCTTCCGGGGAGCTGTTTTTT.

V usage is TRBV7-9 and J usage is TRBJ1-2; no firm D call. The CDR3 consists of 13 residues. V lost 1 base and J lost 5, with 8 bases in between. Germline-derived CDR1 and CDR2 are SEHNR and FQNEAQ (reference sequence). The CDR3 is CASSLEDSYGYTF. The CDR3 bases are TGTGCCAGCAGCTTAGAGGATTCATATGGCTACACCTTC.

This chain joins TRBV13 and TRBJ1-1, with D tentatively TRBD1 (5 bases). The CDR3 has 14 residues. Per the germline V gene, CDR1 is PRHDT and CDR2 is FYEKMQ (reference sequence). V was clipped by 5 bases and J by 3 bases, with 13 bases between them. The CDR3 bases are TGTGCCAGCAGCACCCCGGGGGGGGACACTGAAGCTTTCTTT. As protein: CASSTPGGDTEAFF.

This chain joins TRBV7-9 and TRBJ2-3, with TRBD1 matching over 9 bases. The CDR3 totals 15 residues. Per germline, CDR1 SEHNR and CDR2 FQNEAQ (reference sequence). Trimming at V came to 5 bases and at J to 3 bases, leaving 6 bases not matched to a gene. CDR3 amino acids: CASSLRTGVTDTQYF. The CDR3 coding sequence is TGTGCCAGCAGCCTCAGGACAGGGGTAACAGATACGCAGTATTTT.

The rearrangement links TRBV19 to TRBJ2-1; 9 bases agree with TRBD1. Germline CDR1 LNHDA, CDR2 SQIVND (reference sequence). Losses at the gene ends were 4 bases for V and 7 bases for J; bases not matched to a gene: 8. This CDR3 is built from 15 residues. CDR3 DNA sequence: TGTGCCAGTAGTACTCCGGGACAGGGCAGAAATGAGCAGTTCTTC. This sequence encodes CASSTPGQGRNEQFF.

On this clone: The identical CDR3 is also encoded by other nucleotide sequences in the sample. The rearrangement links TRBV9 to TRBJ2-3; 8 bases agree with TRBD2. V shed 3 bases, J shed 3 bases, and the junction held 9 bases outside the gene matches. Germline lookup yields CDR1 SGDLS and CDR2 YYNGEE. The CDR3 runs to 16 residues. This CDR3 reads CASSAGLAGGTDTQYF. The CDR3 DNA reads as TGTGCCAGCAGCGCCGGCCTCGCGGGAGGAACAGATACGCAGTATTTT. Using reference TRBV9 and TRBJ2-3 for the parts outside the CDR3, the full variable domain is DSGVTQTPKHLITATGQRVTLRCSPRSGDLSVYWYQQSLDQGLQFLIQYYNGEERAKGNILERFSAQQFPDLHSELNLSSLELGDSALYFCASSAGLAGGTDTQYFGPGTRLTVL.

The chain employs TRBV19 and TRBJ1-2; TRBD1 is a possible D gene (5 bases). Germline CDR1 reads LNHDA; CDR2 reads SQIVND (reference sequence). With 5 bases removed from V and 3 bases from J, the gap between germline ends came to 16 bases. The CDR3 is 15 residues long. CDR3 bases: TGTGCCAGTAGTTCTCAGGGAAGGGTTGACTATGGCTACACCTTC. This sequence encodes CASSSQGRVDYGYTF.

This clone was observed once. This chain connects TRBV6-5 to TRBJ2-6; TRBD1 aligns across 10 bases. The CDR3 length is 14 residues. Germline CDR1 reads MNHEY; CDR2 reads SVGAGI. The V and J ends lost 8 bases and 3 bases, in that order; junction bases with no gene match: 1. Here the CDR3 reads CASGTGVGANVLTF. DNA for the CDR3: TGTGCCAGCGGGACAGGGGTTGGGGCCAACGTCCTGACTTTC.

J is TRBJ1-3 and V is TRBV6-6; D ambiguous. CDR3 size: 13 residues. CDR1 and CDR2 from the germline V gene are MNHNY and SVGAGI (reference sequence). Trimming took 8 bases from V and 0 from J, leaving 8 bases between them. DNA for the CDR3: TGTGCCAGCTTACAAGCCTCTGGAAACACCATATATTTT. It yields the protein CASLQASGNTIYF.

This rearrangement joins TRBV24-1 to TRBJ1-2; D ambiguous. The CDR3 contains 13 residues. Trimming removed 3 bases from V and 0 bases from J, with 4 bases in between. The germline V gene encodes CDR1 KGHDR and CDR2 SFDVKD. CDR3 sequence reads: CATSDPSNYGYTF. CDR3 in DNA: TGTGCCACCAGTGATCCGTCTAACTATGGCTACACCTTC.

The chain employs TRBV19 and TRBJ2-7; 9 bases align to TRBD1. This CDR3 is 15 amino acids long. CDR1 is LNHDA, CDR2 SQIVND, per germline (reference sequence). After removal of 6 bases from V and 4 bases from J, the junction contained 10 bases not matched to a gene. The CDR3 region is CASRGQGSTSYEQYF. As DNA, the CDR3 is TGTGCCAGTAGAGGACAGGGGAGCACGTCTTACGAGCAGTACTTC.

This chain uses TRBV27 with TRBJ1-6; TRBD1 is a possible D gene (5 bases). Looked up from germline, CDR1 is MNHEY and CDR2 is SMNVEV (reference sequence). V was pared by 4 bases and J by 7 bases, with 11 bases between. The CDR3 runs to 14 residues. CDR3 coding DNA: TGTGCCAGCAGTTGGGGGACGGAAAATTCACCCCTCCACTTT. Its translation is CASSWGTENSPLHF.

V usage is TRBV27 and J usage is TRBJ2-3; 10 nucleotides match TRBD2. Trimming removed 6 bases from V and 1 base from J; junction bases left unmatched: 10. CDR1 is MNHEY, CDR2 SMNVEV, per germline (reference sequence). The CDR3 covers 17 residues. For the CDR3, the DNA is TGTGCCAGCAGAAGCGGGGGGGGCTGTCTGGGCACAGATACGCAGTATTTT. Its translation is CASRSGGGCLGTDTQYF.

The rearrangement links TRBV11-3 to TRBJ1-3; D might be TRBD1 (5 bases). Germline loops: CDR1 SGHNT, CDR2 YENEEA. The V end lost 3 bases, the J end lost 4 bases, and 13 bases lay between the germline ends. The CDR3 extends over 15 amino acids. CDR3 in DNA: TGTGCCAGCAGCTTCTCATACGGGGCAGGAAACACCATATATTTT. It yields the protein CASSFSYGAGNTIYF.

V and J are TRBV3-1 (or the pseudogene TRBV3-2) and TRBJ1-3; D is possibly TRBD1 (5 bases). This CDR3 spans 15 amino acids. Per the germline V gene, CDR1 is LGHDT and CDR2 is YNNKEL (reference sequence). The V and J ends lost 2 bases and 1 base respectively, with 9 bases between them. The CDR3 DNA is TGTGCCAGCAGCCAACGGGGGATGTCTGGAAACACCATATATTTT. Translating gives CASSQRGMSGNTIYF.

This clone has more than one count but fewer than ten. The chain joins TRBV5-6 to TRBJ2-1; 10 nucleotides line up with TRBD2. Germline CDR1 is SGHDT and CDR2 is YYEEEE. Trimming removed 0 bases from V and 9 bases from J; junction bases left unmatched: 3. CDR3 size: 14 residues. CDR3 in DNA: TGTGCCAGCAGCTTGGAACTAGCGGGAAGTGAGCAGTTCTTC. Translated, it gives CASSLELAGSEQFF.

The J gene is TRBJ1-1, the V gene TRBV3-1 (or the pseudogene TRBV3-2); the D is unclear. The length of the CDR3 is 15 residues. V lost 0 bases, J lost 4 bases, and 12 bases lay in between. CDR1 LGHDT and CDR2 YNNKEL come from the germline V gene (reference sequence). The CDR3 nucleotides are TGTGCCAGCAGCCAAGATATTTCGGGGATCACTGAAGCTTTCTTT. Translation gives CASSQDISGITEAFF.

This chain links TRBV6-5 with TRBJ1-2, with D tentatively TRBD1 (5 bases). This CDR3 has 11 amino acids. The V gene lost 5 bases and the J gene lost 6 bases, with 7 bases spanning the gap. Germline-derived CDR1 and CDR2 are MNHEY and SVGAGI. CDR3 region: CASSQGNGYTF. The CDR3 region has the DNA TGTGCCAGCAGTCAGGGAAATGGCTACACCTTC.

The V gene is TRBV19, the J gene TRBJ1-2; D is uncertain. Germline V gives CDR1 LNHDA, CDR2 SQIVND (reference sequence). The CDR3 is 11 amino acids. Trimming took 6 bases from V and 4 from J, leaving 6 bases between them. Written as DNA, the CDR3 is TGTGCCAGTAGGACGGTCTATGGCTACACCTTC. Encoded protein: CASRTVYGYTF.